These 22 T cell receptor beta chains were sequenced from one sample in a study of early T cells in non-severe SARS-CoV-2 infection. TCRdb reprocessed the 5' RACE reads with MiXCR, giving one entry per CDR3 protein. The table lists some 41,000 distinct CDR3 sequences, 23% of them singletons. This material consisted of whole blood, taken at baseline. These receptor sequences come from an adult who was a healthcare worker with PCR-confirmed SARS-CoV-2 infection or an uninfected control (not recorded which).

This clonotype was detected only a few times. This sequence joins TRBV3-1 and TRBJ1-2; D unresolved. Trimming stripped 5 bases from V and 4 bases from J, with 20 bases between. CDR3 length: 16 amino acids. Germline V gene data show CDR1 as LGHDT and CDR2 as YNNKEL (reference sequence). CDR3 protein: CASSFVGGSSSYGYTF. The CDR3 DNA sequence: TGTGCCAGCAGCTTCGTGGGCGGTAGTAGTAGCTATGGCTACACCTTC. The full variable domain, in which reference TRBV3-1 and TRBJ1-2 provide the parts outside the CDR3, is DTAVSQTPKYLVTQMGNDKSIKCEQNLGHDTMYWYKQDSKKFLKIMFSYNNKELIINETVPNRFSPKSPDKAHLNLHINSLELGDSAVYFCASSFVGGSSSYGYTFGSGTRLTVV.

The gene calls are TRBV7-2 and TRBJ2-2, with D unresolved. Looked up from germline, CDR1 is SGHTA and CDR2 is FQGNSA. Trimming stripped 4 bases from V and 7 bases from J, with 10 bases between. This CDR3 has 13 residues. The CDR3 bases are TGTGCCAGCAGCTCGACACTCCGCGGGGAGCTGTTTTTT. This encodes CASSSTLRGELFF.

This clonotype was recorded many times. The chain joins TRBV24-1 to TRBJ2-3; 7 bases line up with TRBD2. V was pared by 4 bases and J by 0 bases, with 3 bases of the junction left unmatched. Germline V gene lookup returns CDR1 KGHDR and CDR2 SFDVKD. The CDR3 covers 15 residues. CDR3 in amino acids: CATSEAGRSTDTQYF. The CDR3 coding sequence is TGTGCCACCAGTGAAGCGGGACGGAGCACAGATACGCAGTATTTT.

The chain recombines TRBV9 with TRBJ2-1, with D perhaps TRBD1 or TRBD2 (5 bases each). Germline V lookup: CDR1 SGDLS, CDR2 YYNGEE. The CDR3 loop spans 16 amino acids. V was trimmed by 1 base and J by 3 bases, leaving 14 bases between them. The CDR3, as DNA: TGTGCCAGCAGCGTATTGGGGGATCGGGACTACAATGAGCAGTTCTTC. Translated, it gives CASSVLGDRDYNEQFF.

A few counts support this clonotype. The genes are TRBV4-1 and TRBJ2-2, with D possibly being TRBD2 (6 bases). This CDR3 region has 16 residues. Per the germline V gene, CDR1 is MGHRA and CDR2 is YSYEKL. V was shortened by 5 bases and J by 5 bases, with 18 bases between the two germline ends. CDR3 amino acids: CASSLPTFRGTGELFF. DNA of the CDR3: TGCGCCAGCAGCTTGCCGACCTTCCGGGGGACCGGGGAGCTGTTTTTT.

The chain combines TRBV5-4 with TRBJ1-4; perhaps TRBD1 as D (5 bases). Germline lookup yields CDR1 SGHNT and CDR2 YYREEE (reference sequence). V was clipped by 1 base and J by 6 bases, with 16 bases between them. The CDR3 extends over 16 amino acids. This chain's CDR3 is CASSLWRGSNDEKLFF. Written as DNA, the CDR3 is TGTGCCAGCAGCTTGTGGCGGGGGAGCAACGATGAAAAACTGTTTTTT.

The chain is built from TRBV7-9 and TRBJ1-6; D not certain. Looked up from germline, CDR1 is SEHNR and CDR2 is FQNEAQ (reference sequence). V lost 5 bases to trimming and J lost 8 bases, with 10 bases between them. The CDR3 is 13 amino acids. The CDR3 spells CASSLDRDSPLHF. The CDR3, as DNA: TGTGCCAGCAGCCTGGACCGCGATTCACCCCTCCACTTT.

The J gene is TRBJ2-7, the V gene TRBV14; the D gene is possibly TRBD1 (6 bases). This CDR3 spans 13 amino acids. Germline V gene lookup returns CDR1 SGHDN and CDR2 FVKESK. With 3 bases removed from V and 6 bases from J, the gap between germline ends came to 12 bases. CDR3 nucleotides: TGTGCCAGCAGCCATGACTACAGGGTCGAGCAGTACTTC. It encodes CASSHDYRVEQYF.

This clonotype was detected only a few times. V gene TRBV7-9 combines with J gene TRBJ1-1; tentative D call: TRBD1 (5 bases). Germline values: CDR1 SEHNR, CDR2 FQNEAQ (reference sequence). The CDR3 runs to 12 residues. Trimming pared 5 bases from V and 4 bases from J, leaving 8 bases between. CDR3 in DNA: TGTGCCAGCAGCCCGAGGGGCACTGAAGCTTTCTTT. The encoded protein is CASSPRGTEAFF.

The sample holds a few counts of this clonotype. V is TRBV11-2 and J is TRBJ2-7, with TRBD1 matching over 7 bases. CDR1 SGHAT and CDR2 FQNNGV come from the germline V gene. Unmatched junction bases numbered 3, after V lost 5 bases and J lost 2 bases. The CDR3 extends over 13 amino acids. For the CDR3, the DNA is TGTGCCAGCAGCCGGGGACAGACCTACGAGCAGTACTTC. Its protein is CASSRGQTYEQYF.

V is TRBV12-3 or TRBV12-4 and J is TRBJ1-1; weak D call: TRBD1 (5 bases). Trimming took off 3 bases at V and 4 bases at J, with 12 bases between the two ends. The CDR3 has 14 residues. The CDR3 loop reads CASSLGGAGTEAFF. DNA of the CDR3: TGTGCCAGCAGTTTGGGAGGGGCGGGCACTGAAGCTTTCTTT.

This clonotype was detected ten times or more. V and J are TRBV7-2 and TRBJ1-5; TRBD1 agrees at 7 bases. Germline assignment: CDR1 SGHTA and CDR2 FQGNSA. The ends lost 5 bases at V and 2 bases at J; junction bases unmatched: 3. The CDR3 is 14 amino acids. The CDR3 coding sequence is TGTGCCAGCAGCCCCGGACAGGGCAATCAGCCCCAGCATTTT. It is translated as CASSPGQGNQPQHF.

This clonotype has just a few counts. The chain combines TRBV12-3 or TRBV12-4 with TRBJ1-6; TRBD1 agrees at 8 bases. The trim removed 5 bases at V and 0 bases at J, leaving 9 bases unmatched. CDR3 length equals 18 residues. The CDR3 protein is CASSRTGSTSSYNSPLHF. CDR3 coding DNA: TGTGCCAGCAGTAGGACAGGGAGTACTAGCTCCTATAATTCACCCCTCCACTTT.

This clonotype has more than one count but fewer than ten. V and J are TRBV4-2 and TRBJ2-7; D is unclear. There are 12 residues in the CDR3. CDR1 and CDR2 (germline): LGHNA, YNFKEQ. With 4 bases removed from V and 5 bases from J, the gap between germline ends came to 9 bases. The CDR3 region is CASSLSRNEQYF. CDR3 bases: TGTGCCAGCAGCCTGAGCAGAAACGAGCAGTACTTC.

The V call is TRBV7-8, the J call TRBJ1-1, with D unclear. V shed 5 bases and J shed 8 bases, with 24 bases lying between them. The CDR3 is 16 residues long. Looked up from germline, CDR1 is SGHVS and CDR2 is FQNEAQ. The CDR3 DNA reads as TGTGCCAGCAGCCAACGAACGGCAGTCTTTTTGACCGAAGCTTTCTTT. Translated: CASSQRTAVFLTEAFF.

This CDR3 is CASRGQGGEKLFF. The CDR3 nucleotides read TGTGCCAGCAGGGGACAGGGCGGTGAAAAACTGTTTTTT. The chain is built from TRBV6-6 and TRBJ1-4; 9 positions agree with TRBD1. The CDR3 is 13 residues long. Germline CDR1 reads MNHNY; CDR2 reads SVGAGI (reference sequence). J gave up 7 bases and V 6 bases, and 3 bases lay outside the gene matches.

This clonotype came up a few times. The chain joins TRBV6-5 to TRBJ2-7; 7 positions match TRBD1. V was clipped by 2 bases and J by 5 bases; unmatched bases: 3. This CDR3 has 13 residues. Germline loops: CDR1 MNHEY, CDR2 SVGAGI. CDR3 nucleotides: TGTGCCAGCAGTTACGACAGGGCGGACGAGCAGTACTTC. The encoded protein is CASSYDRADEQYF.

The chain employs TRBV27 and TRBJ2-3; D uncertain. V gave up 4 bases and J gave up 4 bases, with 6 bases separating them. CDR3 length equals 12 residues. From germline, CDR1 is MNHEY and CDR2 SMNVEV (reference sequence). CDR3: CASSSSSDTQYF. The DNA of the CDR3 is TGTGCCAGCAGTTCCAGCTCAGATACGCAGTATTTT.

The gene calls are TRBV6-2 or TRBV6-3 and TRBJ1-1; 7 bases map to TRBD1. The CDR3 sequence is 12 residues long. The trim removed 2 bases at V and 8 bases at J, leaving 2 bases unmatched. Germline CDR1 MNHEY, CDR2 SVGEGT. CDR3 nucleotide sequence: TGTGCCAGCAGTTACGAGGGGGCCGAAGCTTTCTTT. This encodes CASSYEGAEAFF.

There are a few counts of this clonotype. J is TRBJ2-3 and V is TRBV6-6; D is uncertain. With 5 bases removed from V and 4 bases from J, the gap between germline ends came to 13 bases. This CDR3 comprises 14 residues. Per germline, CDR1 MNHNY and CDR2 SVGAGI (reference sequence). This chain's CDR3 is CASSPAGRADTQYF. CDR3 in DNA: TGTGCCAGCAGTCCCGCAGGCCGGGCAGATACGCAGTATTTT.

This clonotype occurred once. The rearrangement links TRBV2 to TRBJ2-7; no reliable D call. CDR1 is SNHLY and CDR2 is FYNNEI in the germline V gene. The CDR3 contains 14 residues. V was shortened by 8 bases and J by 3 bases, with 17 bases between the two germline ends. CDR3 loop: CASGPRVLFYEQYF. The CDR3 region has the DNA TGTGCCAGCGGCCCAAGGGTCCTTTTCTACGAGCAGTACTTC.

This rearrangement joins TRBV4-2 to TRBJ1-2; D not certain. Trimming left V 1 base short and J 4 bases short, with 4 bases between. From germline, CDR1 is LGHNA and CDR2 YNFKEQ. The CDR3 has 12 amino acids. The CDR3 sequence is CASSQASYGYTF. In DNA form, the CDR3 reads TGTGCCAGCAGCCAAGCGTCCTATGGCTACACCTTC.